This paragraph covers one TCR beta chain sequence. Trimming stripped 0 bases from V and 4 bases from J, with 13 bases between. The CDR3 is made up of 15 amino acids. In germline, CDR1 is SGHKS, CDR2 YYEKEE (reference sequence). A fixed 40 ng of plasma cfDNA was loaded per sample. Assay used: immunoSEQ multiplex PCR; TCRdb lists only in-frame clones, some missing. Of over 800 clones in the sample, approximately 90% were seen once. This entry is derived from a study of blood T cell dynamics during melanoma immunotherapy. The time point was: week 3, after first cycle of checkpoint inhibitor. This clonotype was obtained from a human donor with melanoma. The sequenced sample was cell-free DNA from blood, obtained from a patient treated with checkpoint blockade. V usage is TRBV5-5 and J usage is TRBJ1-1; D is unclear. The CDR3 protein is CASSLDWPPATEAFF. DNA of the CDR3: TGTGCCAGCAGCTTGGACTGGCCCCCGGCCACTGAAGCTTTCTTT.